Listed here are 11 T cell receptor beta chains from one sample, sequenced in a study of blood T cell repertoires in COVID-19. The data were produced by immunoSEQ multiplex PCR, yet TCRdb's version contains in-frame clones alone and is incomplete. Of about 140,000 clones in the sample, approximately 86% were seen once. The sample comprised peripheral blood. The receptors were gathered from a man aged 65 to 85 with acute or convalescent COVID-19.

This clone was counted once. V is TRBV6-1 and J is TRBJ2-7, with D maybe TRBD2 (6 bases). Germline lookup yields CDR1 MNHNS and CDR2 SASEGT. V dropped 2 bases and J dropped 7 bases, with 18 bases sitting between them. This CDR3 region has 15 residues. CDR3 sequence reads: CASSEMGQAAGEQYF. Written as DNA, the CDR3 is TGTGCCAGCAGTGAAATGGGGCAGGCGGCGGGAGAGCAGTACTTC.

The V and J genes are TRBV19 and TRBJ2-4, with D perhaps matching TRBD2 (6 bases). With 3 bases removed from V and 2 bases from J, the gap between germline ends came to 17 bases. This CDR3 is built from 17 residues. The germline V gene encodes CDR1 LNHDA and CDR2 SQIVND (reference sequence). This CDR3 reads CASSMVSGPITKNIQYF. Written as DNA, the CDR3 is TGTGCCAGTAGTATGGTAAGCGGGCCAATTACCAAAAACATTCAGTACTTC. The whole variable domain, filled in from reference TRBV19 and TRBJ2-4, reads DGGITQSPKYLFRKEGQNVTLSCEQNLNHDAMYWYRQDPGQGLRLIYYSQIVNDFQKGDIAEGYSVSREKKESFPLTVTSAQKNPTAFYLCASSMVSGPITKNIQYFGAGTRLSVL.

In its sample, this clone was seen a few times. The chain is built from TRBV4-1 and TRBJ1-1; 8 bases match TRBD1. The CDR3 is made up of 17 amino acids. The V and J ends lost 4 bases and 4 bases, in that order; junction bases with no gene match: 14. CDR1 and CDR2 (germline): MGHRA, YSYEKL. For the CDR3, the DNA is TGCGCCAGCAGCCGCACCGCTGACAGGGGTTGGGGCACTGAAGCTTTCTTT. Translated, it gives CASSRTADRGWGTEAFF.

The chain couples TRBV18 to TRBJ2-5; TRBD1 matches 11 bases. The ends lost 4 bases at V and 4 bases at J; junction bases unmatched: 8. The germline CDR1 and CDR2 sequences are KGHSH and LQKENI. The CDR3 consists of 16 residues. CDR3 protein: CASSLLAGTGGETQYF. CDR3 in DNA: TGTGCCAGCTCACTCCTAGCAGGGACAGGGGGAGAGACCCAGTACTTC.

The V and J genes are TRBV29-1 and TRBJ1-6, with 9 nucleotides matching TRBD1. The CDR3 covers 14 residues. The germline CDR1 and CDR2 sequences are SQVTM and ANQGSEA. Unmatched junction bases numbered 2, after V lost 4 bases and J lost 4 bases. The CDR3 DNA reads TGCAGCGTTGGGACAGGGGAGTATAATTCACCCCTCCACTTT. It specifies CSVGTGEYNSPLHF. Full variable domain (missing parts from reference TRBV29-1 and TRBJ1-6): SAVISQKPSRDICQRGTSLTIQCQVDSQVTMMFWYRQQPGQSLTLIATANQGSEATYESGFVIDKFPISRPNLTFSTLTVSNMSPEDSSIYLCSVGTGEYNSPLHFGNGTRLTVT.

This chain uses TRBV11-2 with TRBJ1-2, with 10 bases fitting TRBD1. In germline, CDR1 is SGHAT, CDR2 FQNNGV. The CDR3 extends over 16 amino acids. Trimming took 5 bases from V and 7 from J; bases not matched to a gene: 13. CDR3 amino acids: CASSQMPGTGELGYTF. The CDR3 DNA reads as TGTGCCAGCAGCCAGATGCCCGGGACAGGGGAACTTGGCTACACCTTC.

The gene calls are TRBV7-8 and TRBJ1-3; D may be TRBD1 (6 bases). Trimming cost V 6 bases and J 1 base, with 19 bases left between them. The CDR3 covers 17 residues. From germline, CDR1 is SGHVS and CDR2 FQNEAQ. The CDR3 loop is CASRGGAGTPSGNTIYF. In DNA form, the CDR3 reads TGTGCCAGCAGGGGGGGGGCAGGGACCCCATCTGGAAACACCATATATTTT.

The genes are TRBV6-2 or TRBV6-3 and TRBJ2-7; 14 positions match TRBD2. V lost 2 bases and J lost 3; bases outside the gene matches: 3. The germline V gene has CDR1 MNHEY and CDR2 SVGEGT. This CDR3 spans 16 amino acids. The DNA of the CDR3 is TGTGCCAGCAGTTACGTGGGACTAGCGGGAGTCTACGAGCAGTACTTC. It yields the protein CASSYVGLAGVYEQYF.

This chain joins TRBV19 and TRBJ1-2; weak D call: TRBD1 (5 bases). Germline lookup yields CDR1 LNHDA and CDR2 SQIVND (reference sequence). The CDR3 spans 13 residues. The germline V and J ends were trimmed by 6 bases and 8 bases, with 16 bases remaining between them. CDR3 nucleotide sequence: TGTGCCAGTAGCGGTGTCGGGGGAGGAGGCTACACCTTC. Amino acid sequence: CASSGVGGGGYTF. The full variable domain, completed using reference TRBV19 and TRBJ1-2, is DGGITQSPKYLFRKEGQNVTLSCEQNLNHDAMYWYRQDPGQGLRLIYYSQIVNDFQKGDIAEGYSVSREKKESFPLTVTSAQKNPTAFYLCASSGVGGGGYTFGSGTRLTVV.

The chain has TRBV9 and TRBJ2-1, with 8 nucleotides matching TRBD2. Germline loops: CDR1 SGDLS, CDR2 YYNGEE. CDR3 length equals 14 residues. V lost 2 bases to trimming and J lost 5 bases; unmatched junction nucleotides: 3. CDR3: CASSVLAGDNEQFF. CDR3 in DNA: TGTGCCAGCAGCGTCCTAGCGGGCGACAATGAGCAGTTCTTC.

V gene TRBV7-2 combines with J gene TRBJ2-3, with TRBD2 identical over 10 bases. Germline V gives CDR1 SGHTA, CDR2 FQGNSA. V lost 3 bases and J lost 0; bases outside the gene matches: 12. CDR3 length: 19 amino acids. The CDR3 sequence: CASSLGAGGYGGSTDTQYF. Here the CDR3 DNA reads TGTGCCAGCAGCTTGGGAGCGGGAGGGTATGGGGGGAGCACAGATACGCAGTATTTT.